This TCR beta chain was observed in a study of neurological immune-mediated disorders (dated by TCRdb to the late 2010s). Turning to the overall study: Of the approximately 34 multiple sclerosis patients, approximately 31 had relapsing-remitting MS and 3 had secondary progressive MS. The study compared peripheral blood TCR-beta repertoires of HTLV-I-associated myelopathy (HAM/TSP) patients, multiple sclerosis patients and healthy controls using UMI-based sequencing. The cohort comprised 60 to 75 subjects: 14 HAM/TSP patients, 35 or so multiple sclerosis patients and about 20 healthy controls. Alongside PBMC samples, the set of some 98 TCR-beta libraries contained longitudinal samples, technical triplicates, and paired CD4+ and CD8+ T-cell subsets that had been sorted.

cDNA was synthesized by template-switch 5'RACE using a primer with a 10-nucleotide random unique molecular identifier that tagged each TCR transcript. Every sequencing run covered 15-18 subjects and yielded more than 170 million TCR-beta sequences. The RNeasy kit was used for extraction of total RNA. TCR-beta VDJ regions were amplified with primers for the TCR constant region and the 5'RACE anchor, using the KAPA Real-time Library Amplification kit. Sample indexes and Illumina adaptors were added in a first PCR, after which library yield was increased in a second PCR. After Ampure bead purification, the roughly 650 bp TCR product was size-selected on a 2% E-gel SizeSelection system. Before pooling, library quality was assessed on a Bioanalyzer, concentration was determined with Qubit, and library quantification was performed with the Kapa Library Quantification kit. An Illumina HiSeq 2500 was used to sequence the libraries paired-end at 2 x 150 bp. To increase sequence diversity, about 24-32% phiX was spiked into each library pool. As for the original processing: The UMI-based MiGEC pipeline processed quality-filtered reads and removed over 85% of raw TCR sequences during error correction. VDJ genes were aligned to IMGT germline references, and clonotypes were defined by unique CDR3 amino acid sequence plus V-J genes. VDJtools evaluated clonal expansion, Shannon diversity and CDR3 relatedness (CalcPairwiseDistances, ClusterSamples); CLCbio workbench built phylogenetic trees. Expanded clones were defined as having at least 8 unique UMIs, based on coefficient-of-variation modelling across technical triplicates. Using fastp trimming at Q25 and MiXCR clonotype assembly, TCRdb reanalyzed the public sequencing data and kept in-frame beta chains. Every entry covers one CDR3 protein and lists the most common genes and DNA from its rows. The authors' filters were not applied to this entry. The table for this sample lists roughly 59,000 distinct CDR3 sequences; around 5.1% of them were counted only once. Roughly 5.7% of the sample belongs to the ten largest clones.

This clonotype was recorded many times. Its recognized antigen is unknown. Nothing much larger sits one base from this clone, and base qualities are not available. CDR3 length: 14 amino acids, cysteine to phenylalanine. CDR3 DNA is the only sequence kept; it has 42 bases, read in frame from the first base. V gives up 3 bases and J gives up 0 bases, and the segment between their germline ends measures 7 bases. The CDR1 and CDR2 encoded by the germline V gene (reference sequence) are LGHDT and YNNKEL. For unsorted PBMC libraries, 2 million PBMCs were used after storage in RNAlater at -80 degrees C until RNA extraction. Multiple sclerosis patients were enrolled in a US clinical protocol under which disease progression was evaluated by magnetic resonance imaging. Peripheral blood was subjected to Ficoll-Hypaque density gradient centrifugation to isolate PBMCs, which were then cryopreserved in liquid nitrogen.

What the work shows at the level of the full study, not this receptor alone: Expanded clones from different subjects shared no identical CDR3 amino acid sequences, which suggests that TCR-beta repertoires were private in all groups. The MS cluster showed no association with clinical or MRI features, and the authors stated that larger cohorts are needed. The highest TCR clonal expansion was observed in HAM/TSP patients, whereas the lowest was observed in MS patients, even when compared with healthy controls. Phylogenetic analysis grouped repertoires from 18 of 34 MS patients into a cluster of related CDR3 sequences, suggesting a possible repertoire-level signature.

The rearrangement combines TRBV3-1 with TRBJ2-3; no D gene is confidently identified. This sequence was found in a human donor with multiple sclerosis. The donor label of this sample is uncertain. Sequencing was done on a sample of PBMCs. The CDR3 corresponds to CASSHPASTDTQYF. The DNA sequence is TGTGCCAGCAGCCACCCAGCTAGCACAGATACGCAGTATTTT.